These T cell receptor beta chains were read from a single sample in a study of T-cell memory formation after mild COVID-19. TCRdb reprocessed the 5' RACE reads via MiXCR and lists one record per CDR3 protein. The table lists about 210,000 distinct CDR3 sequences, 8% to 11% of them singletons, with 3% in the top ten. Sequenced material: PBMCs or a T cell subset sorted from them (not recorded which). These receptors were taken from a man between 18 and 35 years old who had mild COVID-19 (a few samples of this study predate the infection). Cell type and time point are not known. CDR3s leave out the opening cysteine and the closing phenylalanine or tryptophan.

J: TRBJ1-1
V: TRBV4-1
CDR3: ASSQERGTEAF

J: TRBJ2-3
V: TRBV9
CDR3: ASSPRGQGFSDTQY

J: TRBJ1-6
V: TRBV30
CDR3: AWRAGTGRISPLH

J: TRBJ2-5
V: TRBV6-6
CDR3: ASSSLTGGETQY

J: TRBJ1-1
V: TRBV28
CDR3: ASRIRDTEAF

J: TRBJ2-3
V: TRBV6-1
CDR3: ASSLWDRAADTQY

J: TRBJ1-5
V: TRBV28
CDR3: ASSSSTGGGNQPQH

J: TRBJ1-5
V: TRBV21-1
CDR3: ASSKGSRVNQPQH

J: TRBJ2-3
V: TRBV20-1
CDR3: SARRTGKSTDTQY

J: TRBJ1-4
V: TRBV7-9
CDR3: ASSPTRDRDEKLF

J: TRBJ1-3
V: TRBV5-1
CDR3: ASSLAGYGNTIY

J: TRBJ1-6
V: TRBV7-2
CDR3: ASSALRGNNSPLH

J: TRBJ1-2
V: TRBV5-5
CDR3: ASTPDRGHYGYT

J: TRBJ2-3
V: TRBV28
CDR3: ASSFRGRGDTQY

J: TRBJ2-6
V: TRBV5-1
CDR3: ASSLREATGANVLT

J: TRBJ2-3
V: TRBV3-1
CDR3: ASSQGRLAGASTDTQY

J: TRBJ1-2
V: TRBV28
CDR3: ASSREGGYYGYT

J: TRBJ2-3
V: TRBV4-2
CDR3: ASTPQFSSTDTQY

J: TRBJ2-5
V: TRBV20-1
CDR3: SARAWGSGSQETQY

J: TRBJ2-3
V: TRBV18
CDR3: ASSGGGADTQY

J: TRBJ1-1
V: TRBV4-2
CDR3: ASSPGTGVNTEAF

J: TRBJ2-3
V: TRBV5-1
CDR3: ASSPGTVSTDTQY

J: TRBJ1-2
V: TRBV4-3
CDR3: ASSPKDRTYGYT

J: TRBJ2-5
V: TRBV6-5
CDR3: ASSYVSSQETQY

J: TRBJ2-2
V: TRBV28
CDR3: ASSPGRVNTGELF

J: TRBJ2-5
V: TRBV6-6
CDR3: ASSYSLGETQY

J: TRBJ1-1
V: TRBV11-2
CDR3: ASREPRGRGEAF

J: TRBJ2-7
V: TRBV7-2
CDR3: ASSPRGAFEQY

J: TRBJ2-7
V: TRBV4-1
CDR3: ASSLTSGDEQY

J: TRBJ1-2
V: TRBV4-2
CDR3: ASSQETKFQGYGYT

J: TRBJ1-2
V: TRBV28
CDR3: ASSSGGPPYGYT

J: TRBJ1-6
V: TRBV5-1
CDR3: ASSLGDRGQPLH

J: TRBJ2-7
V: TRBV19
CDR3: ASSIGGHEQY

J: TRBJ2-3
V: TRBV20-1
CDR3: SARIRGRLDTQY

J: TRBJ2-1
V: TRBV20-1
CDR3: SARGGAQSSYNEQF

J: TRBJ1-5
V: TRBV4-1
CDR3: ASSQVTPGEPQH

J: TRBJ1-2
V: TRBV12-3/TRBV12-4
CDR3: ASRDTYYGYT

J: TRBJ2-6
V: TRBV7-9
CDR3: ASSYKGSGSLRGANVLT

J: TRBJ1-5
V: TRBV24-1
CDR3: ATSDYSGNQPQH

J: TRBJ2-5
V: TRBV3-1
CDR3: ASSRLAEETQY

J: TRBJ1-5
V: TRBV20-1
CDR3: SASWRDWAQH

J: TRBJ1-5
V: TRBV30
CDR3: AWSGRAAQPQH

J: TRBJ1-2
V: TRBV11-2
CDR3: ASSFPLGTPLWLFT

J: TRBJ2-5
V: TRBV7-3
CDR3: ASSVDRGKLAGIQETQY

J: TRBJ1-2
V: TRBV7-2
CDR3: ASSPRGRGAKNYGYT

J: TRBJ1-2
V: TRBV15
CDR3: ATSSGSYGYT

J: TRBJ1-2
V: TRBV20-1
CDR3: RPDGGRDGYT

J: TRBJ1-6
V: TRBV7-2
CDR3: ASSLGAGPDNSPLH